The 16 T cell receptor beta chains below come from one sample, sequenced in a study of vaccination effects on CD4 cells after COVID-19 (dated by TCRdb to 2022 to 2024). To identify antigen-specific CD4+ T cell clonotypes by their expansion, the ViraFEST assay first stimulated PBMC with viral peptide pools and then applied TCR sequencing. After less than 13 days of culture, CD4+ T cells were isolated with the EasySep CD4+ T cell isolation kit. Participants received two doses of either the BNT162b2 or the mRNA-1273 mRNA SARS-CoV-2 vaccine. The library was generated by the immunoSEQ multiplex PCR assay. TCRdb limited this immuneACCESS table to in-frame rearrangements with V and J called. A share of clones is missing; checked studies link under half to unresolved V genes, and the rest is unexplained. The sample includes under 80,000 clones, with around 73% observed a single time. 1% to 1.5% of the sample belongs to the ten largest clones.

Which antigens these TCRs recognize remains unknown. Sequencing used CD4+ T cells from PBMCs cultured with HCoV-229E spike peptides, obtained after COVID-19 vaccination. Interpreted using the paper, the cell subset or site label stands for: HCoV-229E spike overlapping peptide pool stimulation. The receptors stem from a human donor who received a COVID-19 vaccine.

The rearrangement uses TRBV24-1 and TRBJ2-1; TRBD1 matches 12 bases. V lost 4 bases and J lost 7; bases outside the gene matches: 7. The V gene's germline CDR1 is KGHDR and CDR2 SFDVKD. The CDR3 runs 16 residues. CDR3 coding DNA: TGTGCCACCAGTGACCATCCGGGACAGGGGGCGAATGAGCAGTTCTTC. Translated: CATSDHPGQGANEQFF.

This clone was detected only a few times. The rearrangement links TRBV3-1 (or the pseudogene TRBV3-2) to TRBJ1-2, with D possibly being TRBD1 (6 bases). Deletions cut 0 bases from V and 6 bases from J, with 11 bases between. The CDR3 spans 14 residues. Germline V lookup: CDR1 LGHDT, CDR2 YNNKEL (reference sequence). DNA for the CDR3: TGTGCCAGCAGCCAAGAACCGGGACACGATGGCTACACCTTC. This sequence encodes CASSQEPGHDGYTF.

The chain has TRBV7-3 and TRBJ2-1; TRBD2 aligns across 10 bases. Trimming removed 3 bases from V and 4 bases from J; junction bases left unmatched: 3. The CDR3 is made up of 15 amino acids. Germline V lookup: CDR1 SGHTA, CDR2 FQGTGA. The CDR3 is CASSFTSGAYNEQFF. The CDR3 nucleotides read TGTGCCAGCAGCTTTACTAGCGGGGCTTACAATGAGCAGTTCTTC.

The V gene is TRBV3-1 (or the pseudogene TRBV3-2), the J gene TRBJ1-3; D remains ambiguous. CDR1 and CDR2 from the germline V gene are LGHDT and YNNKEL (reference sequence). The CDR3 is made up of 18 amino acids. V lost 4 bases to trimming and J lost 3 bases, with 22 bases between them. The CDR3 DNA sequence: TGTGCCAGCAGCCCAAGCCCACAGCAGTGGGCTAATGGAAACACCATATATTTT. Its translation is CASSPSPQQWANGNTIYF.

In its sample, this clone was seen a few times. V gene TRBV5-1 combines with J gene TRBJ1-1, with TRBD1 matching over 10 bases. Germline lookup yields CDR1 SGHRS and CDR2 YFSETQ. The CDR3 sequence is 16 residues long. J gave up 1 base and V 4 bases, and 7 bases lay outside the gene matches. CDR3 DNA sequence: TGCGCCAGCAGCGCTGGACAGGGGGACCCGAACACTGAAGCTTTCTTT. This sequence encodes CASSAGQGDPNTEAFF.

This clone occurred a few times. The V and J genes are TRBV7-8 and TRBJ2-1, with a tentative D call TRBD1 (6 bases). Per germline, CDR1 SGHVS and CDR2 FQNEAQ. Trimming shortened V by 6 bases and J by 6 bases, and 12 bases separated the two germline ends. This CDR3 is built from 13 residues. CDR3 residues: CASSSNRANEQFF. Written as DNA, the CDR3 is TGTGCCAGCAGTTCGAACAGGGCCAATGAGCAGTTCTTC.

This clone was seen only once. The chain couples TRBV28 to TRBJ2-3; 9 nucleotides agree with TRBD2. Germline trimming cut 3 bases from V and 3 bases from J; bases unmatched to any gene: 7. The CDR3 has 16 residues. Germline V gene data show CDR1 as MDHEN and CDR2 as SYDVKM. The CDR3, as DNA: TGTGCCAGCAGTTTGGGACTAGCCTTCCCTACAGATACGCAGTATTTT. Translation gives CASSLGLAFPTDTQYF.

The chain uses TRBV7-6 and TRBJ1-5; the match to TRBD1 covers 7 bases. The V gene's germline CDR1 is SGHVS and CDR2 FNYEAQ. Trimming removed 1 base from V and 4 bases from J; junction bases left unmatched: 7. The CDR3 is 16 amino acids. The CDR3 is CASSLGQGSLNQPQHF. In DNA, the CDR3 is TGTGCCAGCAGCTTAGGACAGGGCAGCCTTAATCAGCCCCAGCATTTT.

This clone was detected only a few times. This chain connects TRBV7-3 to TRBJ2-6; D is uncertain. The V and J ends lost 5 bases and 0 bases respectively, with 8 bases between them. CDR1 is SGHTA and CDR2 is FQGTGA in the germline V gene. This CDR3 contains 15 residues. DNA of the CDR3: TGTGCCAGCAGCCCCCAGAGCTCTGGGGCCAACGTCCTGACTTTC. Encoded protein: CASSPQSSGANVLTF.

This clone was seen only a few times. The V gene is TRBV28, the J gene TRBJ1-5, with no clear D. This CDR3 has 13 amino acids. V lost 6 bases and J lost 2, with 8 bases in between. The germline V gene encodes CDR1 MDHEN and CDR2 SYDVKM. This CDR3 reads CASRPGGNQPQHF. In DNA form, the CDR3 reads TGTGCCAGCAGGCCAGGAGGCAATCAGCCCCAGCATTTT.

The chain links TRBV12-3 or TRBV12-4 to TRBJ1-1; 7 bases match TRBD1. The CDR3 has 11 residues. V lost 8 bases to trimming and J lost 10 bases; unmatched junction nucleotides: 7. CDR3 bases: TGTGCCAGCCGGGACAGATTGCGAGCTTTCTTT. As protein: CASRDRLRAFF.

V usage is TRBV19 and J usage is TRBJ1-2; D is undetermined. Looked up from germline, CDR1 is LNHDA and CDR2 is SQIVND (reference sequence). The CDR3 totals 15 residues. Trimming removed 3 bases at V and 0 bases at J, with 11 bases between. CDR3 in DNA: TGTGCCAGTAGTATTGGGATGACTTCTAACTATGGCTACACCTTC. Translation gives CASSIGMTSNYGYTF.

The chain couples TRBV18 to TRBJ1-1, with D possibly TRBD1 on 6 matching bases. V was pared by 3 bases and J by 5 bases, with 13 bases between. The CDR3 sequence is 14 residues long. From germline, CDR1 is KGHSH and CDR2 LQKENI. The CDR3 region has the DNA TGTGCCAGCTCACCGGTAAGGGGGAATACTGAAGCTTTCTTT. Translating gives CASSPVRGNTEAFF.

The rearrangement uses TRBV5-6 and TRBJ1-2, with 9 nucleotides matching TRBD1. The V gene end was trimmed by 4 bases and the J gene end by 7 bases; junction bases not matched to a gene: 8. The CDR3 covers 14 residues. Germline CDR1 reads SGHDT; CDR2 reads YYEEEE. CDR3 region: CASSLKHRGPGYTF. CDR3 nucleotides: TGTGCCAGCAGCCTAAAACACAGGGGGCCTGGCTACACCTTC.

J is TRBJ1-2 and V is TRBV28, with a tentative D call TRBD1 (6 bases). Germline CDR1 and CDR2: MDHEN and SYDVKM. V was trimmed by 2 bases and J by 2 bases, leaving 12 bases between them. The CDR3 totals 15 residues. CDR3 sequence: CASSLGPGVNYGYTF. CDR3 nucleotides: TGTGCCAGCAGTTTAGGGCCAGGGGTGAACTATGGCTACACCTTC.

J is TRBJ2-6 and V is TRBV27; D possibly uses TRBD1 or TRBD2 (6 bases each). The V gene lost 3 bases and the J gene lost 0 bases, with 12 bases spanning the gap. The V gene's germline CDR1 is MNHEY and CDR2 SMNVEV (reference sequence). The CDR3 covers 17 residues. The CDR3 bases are TGTGCCAGCAGTTTGAACGGGGGCAGCTCTGGGGCCAACGTCCTGACTTTC. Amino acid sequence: CASSLNGGSSGANVLTF.